Presented here are 27 T cell receptor beta chains from one specimen sequenced in a study of T cell repertoires in cytomegalovirus infection. TCRdb re-called the reads with MiXCR, one entry per CDR3 protein. The table includes 250,000 or so distinct CDR3 sequences, approximately 17% detected once. The sequenced material came from CD8+ T cells from PBMCs. All receptors come from a human donor in good health (CMV status not recorded). Some clones in this sample may be carry-over from other donors' samples.

This clonotype was counted ten times or more. The CDR3 protein is CASRGQGAHSPYEQYF. The CDR3 DNA sequence: TGTGCCAGCAGGGGACAGGGGGCCCACTCCCCTTACGAGCAGTACTTC. The gene calls are TRBV28 and TRBJ2-7, with 12 bases fitting TRBD1. The V and J ends lost 6 bases and 4 bases, in that order; junction bases with no gene match: 10. Germline CDR1 MDHEN, CDR2 SYDVKM. The CDR3 runs 16 residues.

This clonotype was counted a single time. This chain connects TRBV27 to TRBJ2-7, with D possibly TRBD1 on 6 matching bases. The CDR3 loop spans 15 amino acids. The V end lost 3 bases, the J end lost 2 bases, and 14 bases lay between the germline ends. CDR1 MNHEY and CDR2 SMNVEV come from the germline V gene (reference sequence). For the CDR3, the DNA is TGTGCCAGCAGTTTTACAGGGCAGTCTCCCTACGAGCAGTACTTC. Encoded protein: CASSFTGQSPYEQYF.

This clonotype was observed at least ten times. The chain links TRBV7-8 to TRBJ2-1; TRBD2 matches 11 bases. This CDR3 is built from 15 residues. The junction had 10 bases not matched to a gene; V was cut back by 5 bases and J by 10 bases. The V gene's germline CDR1 is SGHVS and CDR2 FQNEAQ. In nucleotides, the CDR3 is TGTGCCAGCAGCATTAGCGGGGGGGCCTCTCGGGAGCAGTTCTTC. It is translated as CASSISGGASREQFF.

The J gene is TRBJ1-1, the V gene TRBV27, with 7 positions matching TRBD1. V lost 8 bases, J lost 3 bases, and 12 bases stayed unmatched. The CDR3 has 15 amino acids. Germline loops: CDR1 MNHEY, CDR2 SMNVEV (reference sequence). CDR3 nucleotide sequence: TGTGCCAGCTCGGTCCGAAAGACAGGGCACACTGAAGCTTTCTTT. This sequence encodes CASSVRKTGHTEAFF.

The chain carries TRBV7-4 and TRBJ1-1; TRBD1 aligns across 7 bases. This CDR3 is 15 amino acids long. V was pared by 6 bases and J by 5 bases, with 12 bases of the junction left unmatched. Germline V gives CDR1 SGHVT, CDR2 SQSDAQ. The CDR3: CASRKLTGVGTEAFF. Here the CDR3 DNA reads TGTGCCAGCAGGAAACTTACAGGGGTCGGGACTGAAGCTTTCTTT.

The chain couples TRBV2 to TRBJ1-1; D uncertain. Trimming left V 8 bases short and J 0 bases short, with 16 bases between. The CDR3 has 15 residues. Germline lookup yields CDR1 SNHLY and CDR2 FYNNEI. The CDR3 DNA reads as TGTGCCAGCTCACCTCCAGGTACCCTGAACACTGAAGCTTTCTTT. Amino acid sequence: CASSPPGTLNTEAFF.

This clonotype has a count of ten or more. The V gene is TRBV28, the J gene TRBJ2-7, with 8 bases matching TRBD1. This CDR3 contains 17 residues. With 4 bases clipped from V and 1 base from J, the junction kept 12 bases outside the gene matches. CDR1 MDHEN and CDR2 SYDVKM come from the germline V gene. The CDR3 DNA reads TGTGCCAGCAGTTCCCTCGGACAGGGAAGTTGGTCCTACGAGCAGTACTTC. Translation: CASSSLGQGSWSYEQYF.

This clonotype was observed a handful of times. The rearrangement links TRBV10-3 to TRBJ2-1, with TRBD2 matching 10 bases. Germline V gene sequence: CDR1 ENHRY, CDR2 SYGVKD. The CDR3 is 15 amino acids. The junction had 9 bases not matched to a gene; V was cut back by 6 bases and J by 7 bases. This chain's CDR3 is CAISLSGGVLNEQFF. CDR3 sequence (DNA): TGTGCCATCAGCCTAAGCGGGGGGGTTCTTAATGAGCAGTTCTTC.

The V call is TRBV2, the J call TRBJ1-1, with D perhaps matching TRBD1 (5 bases). The CDR3 is made up of 17 amino acids. V was shortened by 1 base and J by 4 bases, with 19 bases between the two germline ends. Germline CDR1 is SNHLY and CDR2 is FYNNEI. The chain's CDR3 is CASSEGEAGIMSTEAFF. CDR3 bases: TGTGCCAGCAGTGAAGGGGAGGCAGGGATCATGAGCACTGAAGCTTTCTTT.

A few counts support this clonotype. This chain joins TRBV5-1 and TRBJ1-1; D gene unclear. Trimming left V 4 bases short and J 4 bases short, with 11 bases between. Germline loops: CDR1 SGHRS, CDR2 YFSETQ. The CDR3 loop spans 13 amino acids. The CDR3 DNA reads as TGCGCCAGCAGCCATGGTGGGGTCACTGAAGCTTTCTTT. Translation gives CASSHGGVTEAFF.

V is TRBV7-9 and J is TRBJ2-3, with TRBD1 as a possible D gene (5 bases). The germline gives CDR1 SEHNR, CDR2 FQNEAQ (reference sequence). This CDR3 region has 13 residues. V dropped 6 bases and J dropped 0 bases, with 7 bases sitting between them. The CDR3 protein is CASRWGSTDTQYF. CDR3 in DNA: TGTGCCAGCAGGTGGGGCAGCACAGATACGCAGTATTTT.

This clonotype was counted at least ten times. This chain uses TRBV7-9 with TRBJ2-5; D is tentatively TRBD1 or TRBD2 (5 bases each). Germline CDR1 is SEHNR and CDR2 is FQNEAQ (reference sequence). CDR3 size: 14 residues. Trimming pared 8 bases from V and 4 bases from J, leaving 17 bases between. CDR3 in DNA: TGTGCCAGCGCAGGGTTGGACTTAAGAGAGACCCAGTACTTC. Amino acid sequence: CASAGLDLRETQYF.

The rearrangement uses TRBV28 and TRBJ2-7; TRBD2 might be the D (5 bases). The germline V gene has CDR1 MDHEN and CDR2 SYDVKM. The ends were cut back, 5 bases at V and 1 base at J, with 15 bases in the middle. This CDR3 contains 15 residues. CDR3 DNA: TGTGCCAGCAGTAACGCGCGACGGGGTTCCTACGAGCAGTACTTC. Protein product: CASSNARRGSYEQYF.

Notes on this clonotype: This CDR3 fails to terminate in the conserved phenylalanine or tryptophan, so it likely reflects a read error. The V call is TRBV5-6, the J call TRBJ2-7; D uncertain. Trimming cost V 0 bases and J 0 bases, with 7 bases left between them. From germline, CDR1 is SGHDT and CDR2 YYEEEE. The CDR3 is made up of 14 amino acids. CDR3 sequence: CASSLGLVSYEQYS. In nucleotides, the CDR3 is TGTGCCAGCAGCTTGGGGCTGGTCTCCTACGAGCAGTACTCC.

V usage is TRBV5-6 and J usage is TRBJ2-1; 7 bases match TRBD1. Germline CDR1 reads SGHDT; CDR2 reads YYEEEE. This CDR3 is 13 amino acids long. V trimming: 0 bases; J trimming: 10 bases; junction bases outside the gene matches: 4. DNA of the CDR3: TGTGCCAGCAGCTTGGAGGGGGCCTCAGAGCAGTTCTTC. Protein sequence: CASSLEGASEQFF.

The chain combines TRBV29-1 with TRBJ1-1; possible D gene TRBD1, 5 bases. The CDR3 totals 15 residues. CDR1 SQVTM and CDR2 ANQGSEA come from the germline V gene. With 3 bases removed from V and 3 bases from J, the gap between germline ends came to 17 bases. This chain's CDR3 is CSVELRRWGHTEAFF. CDR3 DNA: TGCAGCGTTGAGTTGCGAAGGTGGGGCCACACTGAAGCTTTCTTT.

Comment on this clonotype: A much more abundant neighbour one base away suggests this may be a read error. CDR3 residues: CASTSGTLGYTF. CDR3 DNA: TGTGCCAGCACCTCGGGCACATTAGGCTACACCTTC. The chain employs TRBV6-5 and TRBJ1-2; D unclear. The V end lost 7 bases, the J end lost 8 bases, and 14 bases lay between the germline ends. The germline gives CDR1 MNHEY, CDR2 SVGAGI. The CDR3 extends over 12 amino acids.

This clonotype was detected ten times or more. This rearrangement joins TRBV28 to TRBJ1-5, with D hard to call. The CDR3 is 14 residues long. The ends were cut back, 5 bases at V and 1 base at J, with 9 bases in the middle. Germline-derived CDR1 and CDR2 are MDHEN and SYDVKM. CDR3 sequence: CASSENSSNQPQHF. The CDR3 coding sequence is TGTGCCAGCAGTGAAAACAGCAGCAATCAGCCCCAGCATTTT.

This clonotype was observed many times. The junction departs from the called germline gene at one end, perhaps through a read error. V gene TRBV7-2 combines with J gene TRBJ2-7; TRBD1 aligns across 7 bases. Germline V gene data show CDR1 as SGHTA and CDR2 as FQGNSA. The CDR3 consists of 12 residues. Here the CDR3 reads CASYSPPGQHVF. DNA of the CDR3: TGTGCCAGCTACTCCCCTCCGGGACAGCACGTATTC. Filled out from reference TRBV7-2 and TRBJ2-7, the complete variable domain reads GAGVSQSPSNKVTEKGKDVELRCDPISGHTALYWYRQSLGQGLEFLIYFQGNSAPDKSGLPSDRFSAERTGGSVSTLTIQRTQQEDSAVYLCASYSPPGQHVFGPGTRLTVT.

With respect to this clonotype: Being one base from a much bigger clone, this may be a read error. The J gene is TRBJ1-2, the V gene TRBV11-2; TRBD1 agrees at 9 bases. Germline V gene data show CDR1 as SGHAT and CDR2 as FQNNGV. The CDR3 extends over 14 amino acids. The CDR3 sequence is CACSPDRGASGYTF. The CDR3 nucleotides read TGTGCCTGCAGCCCGGACAGGGGCGCATCTGGCTACACCTTC.

This clonotype was counted between two and nine times. The rearrangement links TRBV20-1 to TRBJ1-3; tentatively, D is TRBD1 (5 bases). The germline CDR1 and CDR2 sequences are DFQATT and SNEGSKA (reference sequence). The V gene lost 6 bases and the J gene lost 0 bases, with 18 bases spanning the gap. The CDR3 is 16 residues long. CDR3: CSAKAGYSYSGNTIYF. The CDR3 DNA follows: TGCAGTGCGAAAGCAGGGTACAGTTACTCTGGAAACACCATATATTTT.

The table lists this clonotype with many counts. The rearrangement joins TRBV9 to TRBJ2-1; no clear D. Trimming pared 0 bases from V and 8 bases from J, leaving 18 bases between. This CDR3 region has 16 residues. The germline gives CDR1 SGDLS, CDR2 YYNGEE. The CDR3 here is CASSVAPSQLLDEQFF. The CDR3 DNA reads as TGTGCCAGCAGCGTAGCCCCATCCCAACTGTTGGATGAGCAGTTCTTC.

This clonotype was observed many times. In nucleotides, the CDR3 is TGTGCCAGCAGTTACCCCGGTTACAATGAGCAGTTCTTC. Translated: CASSYPGYNEQFF. The chain employs TRBV6-6 and TRBJ2-1, with D hard to call. CDR3 length equals 13 residues. V was shortened by 2 bases and J by 4 bases, with 6 bases between the two germline ends. Germline loops: CDR1 MNHNY, CDR2 SVGAGI (reference sequence).

V is TRBV5-1 and J is TRBJ2-1, with 9 bases matching TRBD1. Germline CDR1 reads SGHRS; CDR2 reads YFSETQ. This CDR3 region has 16 residues. The trim removed 5 bases at V and 5 bases at J, leaving 11 bases unmatched. CDR3 region: CASRESRTGVDNEQFF. Here the CDR3 DNA reads TGCGCCAGCAGGGAAAGCAGGACAGGGGTGGACAATGAGCAGTTCTTC.

This clonotype was counted a few times. The V and J genes are TRBV9 and TRBJ2-7; 8 bases are shared with TRBD2. Per the germline V gene, CDR1 is SGDLS and CDR2 is YYNGEE. The J segment lost 6 bases and the V segment lost 3 bases, leaving 8 bases of the junction unmatched. The length of the CDR3 is 14 residues. CDR3 sequence (DNA): TGTGCCAGCAGCGCCGGGGGGGCCGGCGGCGAGCAGTACTTC. Protein product: CASSAGGAGGEQYF.

Ten or more counts support this clonotype. J is TRBJ2-1 and V is TRBV7-2, with 10 bases fitting TRBD1. The CDR3 consists of 15 residues. J was trimmed by 8 bases and V by 0 bases; bases with no gene match: 4. Germline CDR1 and CDR2: SGHTA and FQGNSA. CDR3 sequence (DNA): TGTGCCAGCAGCTTAGCGGTGACAGGGGGCGATGAGCAGTTCTTC. Translated: CASSLAVTGGDEQFF.

Concerning this clonotype: The junction does not match germline at one end; this may be a read error. V usage is TRBV7-9 and J usage is TRBJ2-1; no clear D gene. From germline, CDR1 is SEHNR and CDR2 FQNEAQ (reference sequence). CDR3 length: 14 residues. In nucleotides, the CDR3 is TGTGCCAGCAGCGTATTCACGGGCTACAATAAGCAGTTCTTC. Protein: CASSVFTGYNKQFF.